Below, 25 T cell receptor beta chains from the same sample are listed, as sequenced in a study of PD-1 blockade in classical Hodgkin lymphoma. Sample time point: newly diagnosed, previously untreated cHL patient sample. Thawed PBMCs were subjected to magnetic negative selection, which yielded isolated CD8+ T cells. TCRdb's table, derived via immunoSEQ multiplex PCR, lists solely in-frame clones and lacks some. The data hold about 21,000 clones, with around nine tenths observed a single time. Sequenced sample: CD8+ T cells from blood. Source of these receptors: a human donor with classical Hodgkin lymphoma.

This rearrangement joins TRBV2 to TRBJ2-1; 8 bases agree with TRBD2. CDR1 is SNHLY, CDR2 FYNNEI, per germline. The CDR3 length is 14 residues. J was trimmed by 8 bases and V by 6 bases; bases with no gene match: 9. Here the CDR3 reads CASSQSGSLYEQFF. CDR3 coding DNA: TGTGCCAGCAGCCAGAGCGGGAGTTTGTATGAGCAGTTCTTC.

This chain uses TRBV9 with TRBJ2-2; D call uncertain. The CDR3 runs to 12 residues. CDR1 is SGDLS and CDR2 is YYNGEE in the germline V gene. The germline V and J ends were trimmed by 3 bases and 2 bases, with 2 bases remaining between them. The CDR3 reads CASSANTGELFF. CDR3 sequence (DNA): TGTGCCAGCAGCGCCAACACCGGGGAGCTGTTTTTT. Looking up the rest from reference TRBV9 and TRBJ2-2 gives the full variable domain: DSGVTQTPKHLITATGQRVTLRCSPRSGDLSVYWYQQSLDQGLQFLIQYYNGEERAKGNILERFSAQQFPDLHSELNLSSLELGDSALYFCASSANTGELFFGEGSRLTVL.

The V call is TRBV4-3, the J call TRBJ2-6; TRBD1 matches 12 bases. This CDR3 has 19 amino acids. CDR1 LGHNA and CDR2 YSLEER come from the germline V gene. The V and J ends lost 0 bases and 6 bases, in that order; junction bases with no gene match: 9. The CDR3 region has the DNA TGCGCCAGCAGCCAAGATTGGGACAGGGGGCGACTTCTGGCCAACGTCCTGACTTTC. Protein product: CASSQDWDRGRLLANVLTF.

This chain uses TRBV6-1 with TRBJ2-5; 7 nucleotides agree with TRBD1. The germline gives CDR1 MNHNS, CDR2 SASEGT. Losses at the gene ends were 4 bases for V and 5 bases for J; bases not matched to a gene: 10. CDR3 length equals 15 residues. The CDR3 is CASSATGFQMETQYF. DNA of the CDR3: TGTGCCAGCAGTGCGACAGGGTTTCAGATGGAGACCCAGTACTTC.

V gene TRBV4-3 combines with J gene TRBJ2-7, with TRBD2 matching 8 bases. Germline V CDR1 and CDR2: LGHNA, YSLEER. The CDR3 totals 13 residues. Germline trimming cut 4 bases from V and 2 bases from J; bases unmatched to any gene: 1. DNA of the CDR3: TGCGCCAGCAGCCCGGGACTAGCCTACGAGCAGTACTTC. This sequence encodes CASSPGLAYEQYF.

V and J are TRBV5-4 and TRBJ1-4, with 9 bases identical to TRBD1. Trimming at V came to 4 bases and at J to 5 bases, leaving 3 bases not matched to a gene. CDR1 is SGHNT and CDR2 is YYREEE in the germline V gene (reference sequence). The CDR3 is made up of 14 amino acids. CDR3 protein: CASSLGQGNEKLFF. The CDR3 coding sequence is TGTGCCAGCAGCCTCGGACAGGGGAATGAAAAACTGTTTTTT.

The rearrangement uses TRBV25-1 and TRBJ1-2, with D possibly TRBD1 on 6 matching bases. The CDR3 has 18 amino acids. The V end was cut by 0 bases, the J end by 1 base, with 18 bases between. CDR1 and CDR2 (germline): MGHDK, SYGVNS. The CDR3 coding sequence is TGTGCCAGCAGTGAATATGGGTTACAGGGCCCGGGTAACTATGGCTACACCTTC. Translation: CASSEYGLQGPGNYGYTF.

This sequence joins TRBV27 and TRBJ2-5; the match to TRBD2 covers 12 bases. The J segment lost 5 bases and the V segment lost 3 bases, leaving 4 bases of the junction unmatched. Germline V gene lookup returns CDR1 MNHEY and CDR2 SMNVEV (reference sequence). The CDR3 is 15 amino acids. In DNA form, the CDR3 reads TGTGCCAGCAGTTTTACTAGCGGGAGGATGGAGACCCAGTACTTC. Translated, it gives CASSFTSGRMETQYF.

V gene TRBV7-3 combines with J gene TRBJ2-1, with D perhaps matching TRBD2 (6 bases). With 5 bases removed from V and 7 bases from J, the gap between germline ends came to 18 bases. From germline, CDR1 is SGHTA and CDR2 FQGTGA. This CDR3 region has 15 residues. Here the CDR3 reads CASSIGISAGNEQFF. The CDR3 DNA sequence: TGTGCCAGCAGCATAGGGATCTCGGCGGGAAATGAGCAGTTCTTC.

The V gene is TRBV29-1, the J gene TRBJ1-5, with D hard to call. Trimming cost V 5 bases and J 6 bases, with 14 bases left between them. This CDR3 is 13 amino acids long. CDR1 SQVTM and CDR2 ANQGSEA come from the germline V gene. This CDR3 reads CSVQTATGQPQHF. The DNA for the CDR3 is TGCAGCGTTCAAACAGCCACGGGTCAGCCCCAGCATTTT.

V is TRBV7-8 and J is TRBJ1-1, with 8 bases identical to TRBD1. Germline V gene data show CDR1 as SGHVS and CDR2 as FQNEAQ. V trimming: 4 bases; J trimming: 5 bases; junction bases outside the gene matches: 9. CDR3 length: 15 amino acids. CDR3 DNA sequence: TGTGCCAGCAGCTCCAGGGGGCAGGGGAGAACTGAAGCTTTCTTT. Amino acid sequence: CASSSRGQGRTEAFF.

This clone has a handful of counts. The sample contains more than one DNA sequence encoding this CDR3. The chain couples TRBV19 to TRBJ1-1, with TRBD1 as a possible D gene (5 bases). V was cut by 9 bases and J by 11 bases, with 13 bases left in between. This CDR3 region has 10 residues. Germline values: CDR1 LNHDA, CDR2 SQIVND (reference sequence). The CDR3 protein is CASGDVFAFF. CDR3 DNA sequence: TGTGCCAGCGGGGACGTATTCGCTTTCTTT.

The chain carries TRBV5-4 and TRBJ2-7; no definite D call. Trimming cost V 0 bases and J 3 bases, with 1 base left between them. The CDR3 is made up of 11 amino acids. Germline V CDR1 and CDR2: SGHNT, YYREEE (reference sequence). This CDR3 is CASSLGYEQYF. DNA for the CDR3: TGTGCCAGCAGCTTGGGCTACGAGCAGTACTTC.

This clone was picked up a small number of times. The J gene is TRBJ2-1, the V gene TRBV6-4; TRBD1 might be the D (5 bases). V dropped 0 bases and J dropped 4 bases, with 10 bases sitting between them. This CDR3 is 15 amino acids long. Germline CDR1 reads MRHNA; CDR2 reads SNTAGT. The CDR3 reads CASSDSLGDYNEQFF. CDR3 sequence (DNA): TGTGCCAGCAGTGACTCGCTAGGGGATTACAATGAGCAGTTCTTC.

The chain is built from TRBV7-9 and TRBJ2-2; TRBD1 aligns across 9 bases. Germline assignment: CDR1 SEHNR and CDR2 FQNEAQ (reference sequence). V was clipped by 5 bases and J by 8 bases; unmatched bases: 12. The CDR3 is made up of 16 amino acids. CDR3 region: CASSRNNRGLAGELFF. CDR3 bases: TGTGCCAGCAGCCGGAATAACAGGGGGCTGGCTGGGGAGCTGTTTTTT.

The J gene is TRBJ2-7, the V gene TRBV27, with D possibly called TRBD1 or TRBD2 (5 bases each). Germline lookup yields CDR1 MNHEY and CDR2 SMNVEV (reference sequence). V lost 3 bases to trimming and J lost 0 bases, with 12 bases between them. This CDR3 comprises 15 residues. CDR3 nucleotide sequence: TGTGCCAGCAGTTTCGGGGCAAGGGCCTCCTACGAGCAGTACTTC. Encoded protein: CASSFGARASYEQYF.

On this clone: The junction departs from germline at one end; a sequencing error may be responsible. The rearrangement links TRBV6-1 to TRBJ1-1; D unclear. The CDR3 extends over 14 amino acids. Germline V CDR1 and CDR2: MNHNS, SASEGT. CDR3 DNA: TGTGCCATCAGTGTTCGGAGGGTGGGCACTGAAGCTTTCTTT. It specifies CAISVRRVGTEAFF.

In this sample, this clone turned up once. The V and J genes are TRBV5-1 and TRBJ1-1, with a possible D match to TRBD1 (6 bases). Germline V gene data show CDR1 as SGHRS and CDR2 as YFSETQ. Trimming stripped 0 bases from V and 3 bases from J, with 15 bases between. The CDR3 loop spans 16 amino acids. In DNA form, the CDR3 reads TGCGCCAGCAGCTTGGGGGGGCCGGATTGGCACACTGAAGCTTTCTTT. This encodes CASSLGGPDWHTEAFF.

CDR3 protein: CASSLMVGGRDTGELFF. The CDR3 DNA is TGTGCCAGCAGCTTAATGGTGGGAGGCAGGGACACCGGGGAGCTGTTTTTT. The J gene is TRBJ2-2, the V gene TRBV7-3; the D gene is possibly TRBD2 (6 bases). This CDR3 is 17 amino acids long. From germline, CDR1 is SGHTA and CDR2 FQGTGA. Trimming stripped 1 base from V and 3 bases from J, with 15 bases between.

V usage is TRBV18 and J usage is TRBJ2-7; 8 positions agree with TRBD2. Per the germline V gene, CDR1 is KGHSH and CDR2 is LQKENI. This CDR3 has 15 residues. J was trimmed by 6 bases and V by 1 base; bases with no gene match: 8. The CDR3 reads CASSPLMRGDAEQYF. The CDR3 bases are TGTGCCAGCTCACCACTAATGCGGGGGGATGCCGAGCAGTACTTC.

This chain joins TRBV5-6 and TRBJ2-1, with 8 nucleotides matching TRBD2. J gave up 10 bases and V 4 bases, and 4 bases lay outside the gene matches. From germline, CDR1 is SGHDT and CDR2 YYEEEE. The CDR3 runs 12 residues. The CDR3 bases are TGTGCCAGCAGCCTATTAGCGGGAGAGCAGTTCTTC. Its protein product is CASSLLAGEQFF.

The chain combines TRBV6-1 with TRBJ2-5; no reliable D call. The DNA end favors TRBJ2-7, so the J call may be wrong. CDR1 and CDR2 from the germline V gene are MNHNS and SASEGT. CDR3 length equals 15 residues. CDR3 region: CASSESPASSYEQYF. CDR3 DNA: TGTGCCAGCAGTGAAAGCCCGGCGAGCTCCTACGAGCAGTACTTC.

The rearrangement links TRBV7-2 to TRBJ2-7; D may be TRBD1 or TRBD2 (6 bases each). The CDR3 consists of 15 residues. Germline V lookup: CDR1 SGHTA, CDR2 FQGNSA. Deletions cut 1 base from V and 3 bases from J, with 13 bases between. The CDR3 reads CASSLEQGGVYEQYF. CDR3 bases: TGTGCCAGCAGCTTAGAACAGGGAGGCGTCTACGAGCAGTACTTC.

V and J are TRBV28 and TRBJ2-3; 11 bases fit TRBD2. The CDR3 length is 14 residues. Germline V CDR1 and CDR2: MDHEN, SYDVKM. V was pared by 6 bases and J by 4 bases, with 3 bases of the junction left unmatched. The CDR3 DNA sequence: TGTGCCAGCAGCTTAGCGGGAGGGGCAGATACGCAGTATTTT. Protein product: CASSLAGGADTQYF. The complete variable domain, with remaining parts taken from reference TRBV28 and TRBJ2-3, reads DVKVTQSSRYLVKRTGEKVFLECVQDMDHENMFWYRQDPGLGLRLIYFSYDVKMKEKGDIPEGYSVSREKKERFSLILESASTNQTSMYLCASSLAGGADTQYFGPGTRLTVL.

This chain links TRBV30 with TRBJ2-5; D tentatively fits TRBD1 or TRBD2 (5 bases each). The V gene lost 5 bases and the J gene lost 1 base, with 11 bases spanning the gap. Germline CDR1 is GTSNPN and CDR2 is SVGIG (reference sequence). This CDR3 region has 13 residues. The CDR3 nucleotides read TGTGCCTGGGCGAGGGGCCTCCAAGAGACCCAGTACTTC. Protein product: CAWARGLQETQYF.